The clone carrying this T cell receptor (beta chain) was counted ten times or more. Its specificity is unknown. This entry is derived from a study of T cells in Graves' hyperthyroidism and ophthalmopathy. Broader study findings: Blood also contained most expanded thyroid clonotypes above 0.001.

CDR1 is SGHTA and CDR2 is FQGNSA in the germline V gene. Trimming took off 3 bases at V and 0 bases at J, with 9 bases between the two ends. The CDR3 length is 14 residues. The investigators amplified TCR beta CDR3 regions from RNA transcripts. First-round RT-PCR targeting the TCR CDR3 was performed with the HTBI primer set. From the multiplex PCR reads, TCRdb called clonotypes with MiXCR, one entry per CDR3 protein. The data contain about 350,000 distinct CDR3 sequences, approximately 13% of them singletons. Across 18 months, stable Graves' hyperthyroidism was marked by no progression to ophthalmopathy. In patients aged 18 to 65, hyperthyroidism was newly diagnosed, with duration under 2 months.

The sample taken for sequencing was blood. This TCR came from a woman in her twenties or thirties with Graves' hyperthyroidism. This chain joins TRBV7-2 and TRBJ2-7; no clear D gene. CDR3 protein: CASSFAQASYEQYF. As DNA, the CDR3 is TGTGCCAGCAGCTTCGCGCAGGCCTCCTACGAGCAGTACTTC.